The 11 T cell receptor beta chains below were found in one sample sequenced in a study of blood T cell repertoires in COVID-19. Only in-frame clones appear in the TCRdb table, and some are missing; sequencing was by immunoSEQ multiplex PCR. The top ten hold approximately 3.4% of the sample, which has approximately 150,000 clones, about 80% seen once. The sequenced sample was peripheral blood. These receptors all stem from a man between 65 and 85 years old who had recovered from COVID-19.

This chain joins TRBV5-1 and TRBJ2-7, with 10 bases identical to TRBD1. The V gene end was trimmed by 2 bases and the J gene end by 10 bases; junction bases not matched to a gene: 9. Germline assignment: CDR1 SGHRS and CDR2 YFSETQ. The CDR3 sequence is 14 residues long. The CDR3: CASSFSGTGDDQYF. The CDR3 DNA sequence: TGCGCCAGCAGCTTCTCCGGGACAGGGGATGATCAGTACTTC.

This chain links TRBV27 with TRBJ2-2; a weak D match, TRBD1 (5 bases). Per the germline V gene, CDR1 is MNHEY and CDR2 is SMNVEV (reference sequence). The CDR3 runs 13 residues. Deletions cut 5 bases from V and 2 bases from J, with 6 bases between. The CDR3 is CASSQGNTGELFF. CDR3 nucleotides: TGTGCCAGCAGTCAGGGAAACACCGGGGAGCTGTTTTTT.

The chain carries TRBV7-2 and TRBJ1-5; D uncertain. Germline V gene lookup returns CDR1 SGHTA and CDR2 FQGNSA. The CDR3 sequence is 13 residues long. The V end lost 5 bases, the J end lost 6 bases, and 11 bases lay between the germline ends. CDR3: CASSPGEGQPQHF. As DNA, the CDR3 is TGTGCCAGCAGCCCCGGAGAAGGTCAGCCCCAGCATTTT.

V is TRBV7-9 and J is TRBJ2-1; D is unresolved. Deletions cut 2 bases from V and 4 bases from J, with 12 bases between. The CDR3 contains 15 residues. The germline V gene has CDR1 SEHNR and CDR2 FQNEAQ (reference sequence). The CDR3 DNA sequence: TGTGCCAGCAGCTTAATAACATTCTCATACAATGAGCAGTTCTTC. It codes for CASSLITFSYNEQFF.

The chain recombines TRBV9 with TRBJ2-7, with D perhaps matching TRBD1 (6 bases). The CDR3 has 13 amino acids. Between the trimmed V and J ends, which lost 4 bases and 3 bases, there was a span of 11 bases. The V gene's germline CDR1 is SGDLS and CDR2 YYNGEE. CDR3 loop: CASSPRGGYEQYF. The CDR3 DNA sequence: TGTGCCAGCAGCCCGAGAGGGGGCTACGAGCAGTACTTC.

J is TRBJ2-3 and V is TRBV27, with 7 bases fitting TRBD1. The CDR3 is 14 amino acids. J gave up 6 bases and V 5 bases, and 8 bases lay outside the gene matches. Per germline, CDR1 MNHEY and CDR2 SMNVEV (reference sequence). The CDR3 loop reads CASSTRDSADTQYF. CDR3 DNA: TGTGCCAGCAGTACTCGGGACAGCGCGGATACGCAGTATTTT.

The J gene is TRBJ2-7, the V gene TRBV29-1, with a weak D call TRBD2 (5 bases). CDR3 length: 13 amino acids. Germline V lookup: CDR1 SQVTM, CDR2 ANQGSEA. Trimming shortened V by 2 bases and J by 3 bases, and 11 bases separated the two germline ends. CDR3 DNA: TGCAGCGTTGAAACCCGGGAAGGCTACGAGCAGTACTTC. Protein sequence: CSVETREGYEQYF.

This rearrangement joins TRBV27 to TRBJ1-4, with D possibly matching TRBD1 (6 bases). V lost 5 bases, J lost 10 bases, and 20 bases lay in between. The CDR3 has 15 residues. Germline V gene lookup returns CDR1 MNHEY and CDR2 SMNVEV (reference sequence). CDR3 loop: CASSVQGGYVGKLFF. The CDR3 DNA sequence: TGTGCCAGCAGTGTACAGGGTGGATACGTCGGAAAACTGTTTTTT.

The chain has TRBV5-1 and TRBJ2-2; possible D gene TRBD1, 8 bases. The CDR3 is made up of 14 amino acids. Per germline, CDR1 SGHRS and CDR2 YFSETQ. V was shortened by 5 bases and J by 6 bases, with 14 bases between the two germline ends. The CDR3 region has the DNA TGCGCCAGCAGTCGAACAGGGGGGGCCGGGGAGCTGTTTTTT. It is translated as CASSRTGGAGELFF.

This clone came up once. This chain links TRBV7-2 with TRBJ2-5; D remains unclear. Trimming removed 6 bases from V and 1 base from J, with 15 bases in between. There are 15 residues in the CDR3. Germline CDR1 and CDR2: SGHTA and FQGNSA. CDR3 region: CASSPESAFQETQYF. The CDR3 DNA reads TGTGCCAGCAGTCCTGAGAGCGCCTTCCAAGAGACCCAGTACTTC.

The chain has TRBV14 and TRBJ2-6; D is possibly TRBD1 (6 bases). The CDR3 runs to 17 residues. Germline V gene sequence: CDR1 SGHDN, CDR2 FVKESK. Trimming removed 3 bases at V and 2 bases at J, with 14 bases between. CDR3 amino acids: CASSQDSLFPGANVLTF. The CDR3 DNA reads TGTGCCAGCAGCCAGGACAGTTTATTCCCTGGGGCCAACGTCCTGACTTTC.